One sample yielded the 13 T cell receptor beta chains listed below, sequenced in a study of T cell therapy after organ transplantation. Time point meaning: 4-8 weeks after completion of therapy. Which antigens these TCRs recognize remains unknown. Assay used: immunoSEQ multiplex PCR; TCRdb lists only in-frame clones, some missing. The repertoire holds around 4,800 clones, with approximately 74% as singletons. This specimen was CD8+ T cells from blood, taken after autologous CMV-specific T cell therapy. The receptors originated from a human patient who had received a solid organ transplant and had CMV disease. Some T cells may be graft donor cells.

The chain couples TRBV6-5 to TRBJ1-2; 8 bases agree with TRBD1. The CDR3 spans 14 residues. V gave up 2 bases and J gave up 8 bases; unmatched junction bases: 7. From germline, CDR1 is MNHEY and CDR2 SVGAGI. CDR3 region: CASSYLRQGKGYTF. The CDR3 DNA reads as TGTGCCAGCAGTTACCTTAGACAGGGGAAAGGCTACACCTTC.

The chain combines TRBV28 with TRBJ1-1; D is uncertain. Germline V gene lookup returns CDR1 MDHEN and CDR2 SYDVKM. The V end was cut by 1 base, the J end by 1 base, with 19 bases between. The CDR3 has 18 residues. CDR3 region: CASSLLTDLRTANTEAFF. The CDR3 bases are TGTGCCAGCAGTTTATTAACAGATCTTAGGACGGCGAACACTGAAGCTTTCTTT.

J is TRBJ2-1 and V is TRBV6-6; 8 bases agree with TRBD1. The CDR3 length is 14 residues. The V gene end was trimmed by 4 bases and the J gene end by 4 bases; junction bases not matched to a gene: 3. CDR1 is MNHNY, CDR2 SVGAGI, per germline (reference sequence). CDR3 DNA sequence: TGTGCCAGCAGTTCACAGGGGGGTTACAATGAGCAGTTCTTC. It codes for CASSSQGGYNEQFF.

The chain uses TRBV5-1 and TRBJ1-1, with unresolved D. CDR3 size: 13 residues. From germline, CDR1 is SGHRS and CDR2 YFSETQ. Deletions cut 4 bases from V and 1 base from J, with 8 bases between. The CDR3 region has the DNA TGCGCCAGCAGCACTCAGGCGAACACTGAAGCTTTCTTT. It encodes CASSTQANTEAFF.

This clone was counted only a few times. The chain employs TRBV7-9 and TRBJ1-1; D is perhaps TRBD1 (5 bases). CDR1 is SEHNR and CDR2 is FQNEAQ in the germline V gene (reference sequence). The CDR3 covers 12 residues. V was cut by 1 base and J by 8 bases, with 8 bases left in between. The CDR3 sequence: CASSLEWGEAFF. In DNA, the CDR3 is TGTGCCAGCAGCTTAGAGTGGGGGGAAGCTTTCTTT. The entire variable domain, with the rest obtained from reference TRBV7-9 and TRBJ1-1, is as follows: DTGVSQNPRHKITKRGQNVTFRCDPISEHNRLYWYRQTLGQGPEFLTYFQNEAQLEKSRLLSDRFSAERPKGSFSTLEIQRTEQGDSAMYLCASSLEWGEAFFGQGTRLTVV.

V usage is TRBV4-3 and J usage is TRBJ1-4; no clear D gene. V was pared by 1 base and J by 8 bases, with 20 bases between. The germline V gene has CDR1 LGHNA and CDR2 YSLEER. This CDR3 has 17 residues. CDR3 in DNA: TGCGCCAGCAGCCAAGTTGGGCGGGTGGGGTACGGGGAAAAACTGTTTTTT. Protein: CASSQVGRVGYGEKLFF.

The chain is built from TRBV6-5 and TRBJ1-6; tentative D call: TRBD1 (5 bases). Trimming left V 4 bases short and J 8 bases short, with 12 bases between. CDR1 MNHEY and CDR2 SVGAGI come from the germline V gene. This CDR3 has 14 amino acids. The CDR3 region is CASSLGTVDSPLHF. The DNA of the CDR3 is TGTGCCAGCAGTTTAGGGACGGTCGATTCACCCCTCCACTTT.

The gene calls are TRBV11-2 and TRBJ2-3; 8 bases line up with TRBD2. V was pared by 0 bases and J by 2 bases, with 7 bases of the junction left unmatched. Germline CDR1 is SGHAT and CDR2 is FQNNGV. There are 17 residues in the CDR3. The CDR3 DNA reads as TGTGCCAGCAGCTTAGATAGGGTAGCGGGGTACACAGATACGCAGTATTTT. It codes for CASSLDRVAGYTDTQYF.

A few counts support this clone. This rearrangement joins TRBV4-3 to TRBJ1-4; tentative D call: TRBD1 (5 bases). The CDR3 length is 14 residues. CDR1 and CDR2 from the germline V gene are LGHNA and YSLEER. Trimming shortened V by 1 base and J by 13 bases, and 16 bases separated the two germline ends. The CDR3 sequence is CASSQALFWGLLFF. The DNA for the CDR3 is TGCGCCAGCAGCCAAGCCCTCTTCTGGGGCTTACTGTTTTTT.

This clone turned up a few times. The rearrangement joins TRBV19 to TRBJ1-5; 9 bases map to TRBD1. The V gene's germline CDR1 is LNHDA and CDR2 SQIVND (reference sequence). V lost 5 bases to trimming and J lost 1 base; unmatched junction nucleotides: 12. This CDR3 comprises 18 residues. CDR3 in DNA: TGTGCCAGTAGTCTGAGAAGGGACAGGGTACCGAGCAATCAGCCCCAGCATTTT. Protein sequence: CASSLRRDRVPSNQPQHF.

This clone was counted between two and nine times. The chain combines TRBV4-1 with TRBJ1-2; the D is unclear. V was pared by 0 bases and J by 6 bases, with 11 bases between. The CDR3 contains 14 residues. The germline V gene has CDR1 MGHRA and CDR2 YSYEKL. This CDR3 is CASSQDPKLDGYTF. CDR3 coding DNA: TGCGCCAGCAGCCAAGATCCTAAGTTAGATGGCTACACCTTC.

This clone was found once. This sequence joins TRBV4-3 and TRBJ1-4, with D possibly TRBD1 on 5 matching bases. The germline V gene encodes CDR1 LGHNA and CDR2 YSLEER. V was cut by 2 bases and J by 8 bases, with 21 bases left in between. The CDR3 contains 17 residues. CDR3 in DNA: TGCGCCAGCAGCCAATATGGGGGGGAGGGGTACGGGGAAAAACTGTTTTTT. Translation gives CASSQYGGEGYGEKLFF.

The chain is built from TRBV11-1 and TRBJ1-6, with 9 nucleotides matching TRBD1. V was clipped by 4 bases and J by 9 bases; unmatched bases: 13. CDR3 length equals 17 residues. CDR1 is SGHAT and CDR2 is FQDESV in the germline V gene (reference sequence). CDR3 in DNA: TGTGCCAGCAGCTCACACGAGGACAGGGGATTTGGTTCACCCCTCCACTTT. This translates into CASSSHEDRGFGSPLHF.